This T cell receptor beta chain was sequenced for a study of identical twins. In TCRdb, the 5' RACE reads were re-called with MiXCR into one record per CDR3 protein. The data contain some 710,000 distinct CDR3 sequences, around 6% of them seen just once; the ten biggest clones take up 1.5% to 2%. Note on this clonotype: The antigen remains unidentified.

Trimming removed 3 bases at V and 6 bases at J, with 8 bases between. Germline loops: CDR1 SQVTM, CDR2 ANQGSEA. This CDR3 has 11 residues. Overall study findings and caveats: Researchers caution that invariant MAIT and iNKT cells could partly confound zero-insertion analyses.

Sequencing was done on a sample of naive T cells sorted from blood. The genes are TRBV29-1 and TRBJ1-2; D might be TRBD1 (6 bases). The TCR sequence derives from a man younger than 30 in good health. CDR3 amino acids: CSVESGDGYTF. CDR3 bases: TGCAGCGTTGAGTCAGGGGATGGCTACACCTTC.